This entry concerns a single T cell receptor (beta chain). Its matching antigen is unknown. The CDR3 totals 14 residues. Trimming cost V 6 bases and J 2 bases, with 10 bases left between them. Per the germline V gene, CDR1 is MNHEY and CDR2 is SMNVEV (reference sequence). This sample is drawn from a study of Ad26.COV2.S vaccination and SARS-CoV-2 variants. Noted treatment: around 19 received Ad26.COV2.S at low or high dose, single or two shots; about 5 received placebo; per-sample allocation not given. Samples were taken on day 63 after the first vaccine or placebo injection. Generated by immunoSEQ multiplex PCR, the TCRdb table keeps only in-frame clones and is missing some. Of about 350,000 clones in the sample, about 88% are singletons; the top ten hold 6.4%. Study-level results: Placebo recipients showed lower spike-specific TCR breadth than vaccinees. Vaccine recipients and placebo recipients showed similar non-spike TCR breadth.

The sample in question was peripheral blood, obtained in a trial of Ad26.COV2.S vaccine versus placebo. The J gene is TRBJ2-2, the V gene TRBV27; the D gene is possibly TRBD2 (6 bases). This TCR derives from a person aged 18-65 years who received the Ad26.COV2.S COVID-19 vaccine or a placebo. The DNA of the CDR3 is TGTGCCAGCAGGCCGGGAGTAAACACCGGGGAGCTGTTTTTT. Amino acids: CASRPGVNTGELFF.